This T cell receptor beta chain emerged from a study of T cell clones after liver transplantation. Study background: Post-transplant blood was tracked for graft-donor-reactive T cell clones identified in a pre-transplant mixed lymphocyte reaction.

Only in-frame clones appear in the TCRdb table, and some are missing; sequencing was by immunoSEQ multiplex PCR. The sample records about 75,000 clones, around 84% being singletons. Study conclusions and caveats: Low donor cell numbers restricted donor-reactive repertoire measurement in a couple of subjects.

On this clone: Its specificity is not known.

The CDR3 has 14 amino acids. Looked up from germline, CDR1 is MNHEY and CDR2 is SVGAGI. The ends were cut back, 6 bases at V and 0 bases at J, with 12 bases in the middle. The receptor's source is a human patient who received a liver transplant. Some T cells may have originated in the graft donor. The V and J genes are TRBV6-5 and TRBJ2-7; D remains unclear. The sequencing here drew on CD4+ T cells from blood, taken 48 to 50 months after liver transplant. The CDR3 loop is CASSLSGSSYEQYF. The CDR3 DNA reads TGTGCCAGCAGCCTTTCGGGTTCCTCCTACGAGCAGTACTTC.